This passage covers 19 T cell receptor beta chains from one sample sequenced in a study of cytomegalovirus exposure and HLA in healthy donors. The PCR contained 60 Vbeta and 13 Jbeta primers. TCRdb's table, derived via immunoSEQ multiplex PCR, lists solely in-frame clones and lacks some. The sample holds about 130,000 clones, about 84% seen once. Sequenced material: PBMCs. The receptors stem from a boy under 18 in good health and CMV-seronegative.

CDR3 DNA sequence: TGTGCCTGGAGGAGTATAGGGGACTTCGACACAGATACGCAGTATTTT. As protein: CAWRSIGDFDTDTQYF. The gene calls are TRBV30 and TRBJ2-3; D is perhaps TRBD2 (6 bases). Trimming took off 3 bases at V and 2 bases at J, with 18 bases between the two ends. Germline CDR1 GTSNPN, CDR2 SVGIG (reference sequence). This CDR3 comprises 16 residues.

The chain joins TRBV30 to TRBJ2-4; 8 bases are shared with TRBD1. V dropped 2 bases and J dropped 4; count of bases not matched to a gene: 13. In germline, CDR1 is GTSNPN, CDR2 SVGIG (reference sequence). The CDR3 runs to 17 residues. The CDR3, as DNA: TGTGCCTGGAGTCAGGGGGCCACCTGGGGGAGTAAAAACATTCAGTACTTC. Residues: CAWSQGATWGSKNIQYF.

The genes are TRBV2 and TRBJ2-7; tentative D call: TRBD2 (6 bases). The length of the CDR3 is 11 residues. Germline V gene lookup returns CDR1 SNHLY and CDR2 FYNNEI. V was pared by 11 bases and J by 3 bases, with 11 bases between. DNA of the CDR3: TGTGCCGCGGGGCGAGACTACGAGCAGTACTTC. Translation gives CAAGRDYEQYF.

V is TRBV19 and J is TRBJ2-1, with 7 positions matching TRBD1. The ends lost 6 bases at V and 7 bases at J; junction bases unmatched: 6. There are 13 residues in the CDR3. Germline V lookup: CDR1 LNHDA, CDR2 SQIVND (reference sequence). CDR3 region: CASSVDRWNEQFF. The CDR3, as DNA: TGTGCCAGTAGCGTGGACAGGTGGAATGAGCAGTTCTTC.

This rearrangement joins TRBV27 to TRBJ2-1; D unresolved. The CDR3 runs to 13 residues. V was shortened by 5 bases and J by 8 bases, with 13 bases between the two germline ends. Germline V gene lookup returns CDR1 MNHEY and CDR2 SMNVEV (reference sequence). CDR3 region: CASSPSGTDEQFF. CDR3 DNA sequence: TGTGCCAGCAGTCCAAGTGGCACAGATGAGCAGTTCTTC.

As to this clone: This sample also contains other DNA sequences that code for the same CDR3. J is TRBJ2-1 and V is TRBV9, with 7 bases fitting TRBD2. Trimming took 0 bases from V and 1 from J; bases not matched to a gene: 4. The CDR3 is 16 residues long. The germline V gene encodes CDR1 SGDLS and CDR2 YYNGEE. CDR3 nucleotide sequence: TGTGCCAGCAGCGTAGGACTAGCCGGTTCCTACAATGAGCAGTTCTTC. This sequence encodes CASSVGLAGSYNEQFF.

This chain joins TRBV27 and TRBJ2-7, with D perhaps matching TRBD1 (5 bases). The germline V gene has CDR1 MNHEY and CDR2 SMNVEV (reference sequence). The V and J ends lost 6 bases and 0 bases respectively, with 12 bases between them. The CDR3 contains 14 residues. The CDR3 is CASSPETASYEQYF. The CDR3 DNA follows: TGTGCCAGCAGCCCTGAGACAGCCTCCTACGAGCAGTACTTC.

This clone was counted a few times. In nucleotides, the CDR3 is TGTGCCAGCTCTTGGCAGACGAACACCGGGGAGCTGTTTTTT. Amino acids: CASSWQTNTGELFF. This rearrangement joins TRBV7-3 to TRBJ2-2; no clear D. The CDR3 runs to 14 residues. The V gene's germline CDR1 is SGHTA and CDR2 FQGTGA. With 8 bases removed from V and 0 bases from J, the gap between germline ends came to 10 bases.

The table lists this clone with a count of one. V gene TRBV7-8 combines with J gene TRBJ1-5; a weak D match, TRBD1 (6 bases). Looked up from germline, CDR1 is SGHVS and CDR2 is FQNEAQ. This CDR3 is built from 15 residues. V shed 6 bases and J shed 7 bases, with 19 bases lying between them. CDR3: CASSTTGTRGQPQHF. The CDR3 coding sequence is TGTGCCAGCAGTACTACAGGGACGAGGGGCCAGCCCCAGCATTTT.

The V call is TRBV11-2, the J call TRBJ2-7, with a tentative D call TRBD1 (5 bases). The CDR3 is 15 residues long. Germline V gene sequence: CDR1 SGHAT, CDR2 FQNNGV. The V end was cut by 1 base, the J end by 7 bases, with 17 bases between. CDR3 residues: CASSLGGAGIREQYF. The CDR3 region has the DNA TGTGCCAGCAGCTTAGGTGGGGCAGGGATCCGGGAGCAGTACTTC.

The chain is built from TRBV4-1 and TRBJ2-1; D not certain. The CDR3 is made up of 11 amino acids. Looked up from germline, CDR1 is MGHRA and CDR2 is YSYEKL. Trimming left V 5 bases short and J 3 bases short, with 2 bases between. CDR3 bases: TGCGCCAGCAGCTACTACAATGAGCAGTTCTTC. Translated, it gives CASSYYNEQFF.

V usage is TRBV6-1 and J usage is TRBJ1-5, with TRBD1 as a possible D gene (5 bases). This CDR3 comprises 14 residues. Germline CDR1 MNHNS, CDR2 SASEGT. V was shortened by 5 bases and J by 2 bases, with 10 bases between the two germline ends. CDR3 protein: CASSTGGGNQPQHF. The DNA for the CDR3 is TGTGCCAGCAGTACTGGGGGGGGCAATCAGCCCCAGCATTTT.

The chain is built from TRBV5-1 and TRBJ2-1, with 9 bases lining up with TRBD2. The CDR3 loop spans 15 amino acids. V trimming: 4 bases; J trimming: 9 bases; junction bases outside the gene matches: 11. CDR1 SGHRS and CDR2 YFSETQ come from the germline V gene. DNA of the CDR3: TGCGCCAGCAGCCCTGGGGTAGCGGGAGTGGGTGAGCAGTTCTTC. This encodes CASSPGVAGVGEQFF.

The chain links TRBV11-1 to TRBJ2-7, with D tentatively TRBD1 (6 bases). The V end was cut by 0 bases, the J end by 2 bases, with 11 bases between. Germline CDR1 SGHAT, CDR2 FQDESV (reference sequence). CDR3 length: 15 residues. The chain's CDR3 is CASSLAGSGAYEQYF. For the CDR3, the DNA is TGTGCCAGCAGCTTAGCGGGGTCAGGGGCCTACGAGCAGTACTTC.

The chain recombines TRBV2 with TRBJ2-1; D unresolved. The V end lost 2 bases, the J end lost 7 bases, and 9 bases lay between the germline ends. The CDR3 is 13 amino acids. Per the germline V gene, CDR1 is SNHLY and CDR2 is FYNNEI. The CDR3 region is CASSESFRNEQFF. The DNA of the CDR3 is TGTGCCAGCAGTGAATCCTTTAGAAATGAGCAGTTCTTC. Filled out from reference TRBV2 and TRBJ2-1, the complete variable domain reads EPEVTQTPSHQVTQMGQEVILRCVPISNHLYFYWYRQILGQKVEFLVSFYNNEISEKSEIFDDQFSVERPDGSNFTLKIRSTKLEDSAMYFCASSESFRNEQFFGPGTRLTVL.

The rearrangement joins TRBV11-2 to TRBJ1-3; D uncertain. The V end lost 6 bases, the J end lost 4 bases, and 13 bases lay between the germline ends. The V gene's germline CDR1 is SGHAT and CDR2 FQNNGV. The CDR3 has 14 residues. The CDR3 bases are TGTGCCAGCAGGTTCAGGTTCGCGGGAAACACCATATATTTT. This translates into CASRFRFAGNTIYF.

J is TRBJ1-2 and V is TRBV6-5; the match to TRBD1 covers 7 bases. This CDR3 has 13 residues. With V trimmed by 6 bases and J by 2 bases, 3 bases remained unmatched. Germline values: CDR1 MNHEY, CDR2 SVGAGI. The CDR3 region has the DNA TGTGCCAGCAGGTTGGACAGGAACTATGGCTACACCTTC. Translated, it gives CASRLDRNYGYTF.

The chain uses TRBV5-1 and TRBJ1-2; D unclear. Germline CDR1 SGHRS, CDR2 YFSETQ. The V end lost 1 base, the J end lost 4 bases, and 17 bases lay between the germline ends. The CDR3 runs 16 residues. The CDR3 loop is CASSLSTYGRPYGYTF. CDR3 bases: TGCGCCAGCAGCTTGTCGACGTATGGGCGTCCCTATGGCTACACCTTC.

J is TRBJ1-1 and V is TRBV19, with D possibly matching TRBD1 (6 bases). The CDR3 is made up of 13 amino acids. Germline CDR1 and CDR2: LNHDA and SQIVND (reference sequence). The V gene lost 5 bases and the J gene lost 1 base, with 8 bases spanning the gap. The CDR3 DNA reads TGTGCCAGTAGTCGCAGGGGGAACACTGAAGCTTTCTTT. Its translation is CASSRRGNTEAFF. The full variable domain, with the rest looked up from reference TRBV19 and TRBJ1-1, is DGGITQSPKYLFRKEGQNVTLSCEQNLNHDAMYWYRQDPGQGLRLIYYSQIVNDFQKGDIAEGYSVSREKKESFPLTVTSAQKNPTAFYLCASSRRGNTEAFFGQGTRLTVV.